These T cell receptor beta chains were read from a single sample in a study of T cell responses to AZD1222 COVID-19 vaccine. Sequencing used immunoSEQ multiplex PCR; TCRdb keeps in-frame clones, though not all of them. The sample includes some 100,000 clones, around nine tenths of them seen just once. The material sequenced was peripheral blood, taken on day 0 of AZD1222 vaccination. The receptors originated from an adult in good health. Both conserved end residues are trimmed from each CDR3.

>TRBV6-5|TRBJ1-6
ASSYSGQTKPLH
>TRBV6-2/TRBV6-3|TRBJ1-2
ASSYGGSLLPNYGYT
>TRBV18|TRBJ2-7
ASSPLSAGLGSSYEQY
>TRBV21-1|TRBJ1-2
ASSKARDRDEGYT
>TRBV6-5|TRBJ2-3
ASKPSGRVGTQY
>TRBV3-1/TRBV3-2|TRBJ2-1
ASSQDRLQRGGLEQF
>TRBV6-2/TRBV6-3|TRBJ1-2
ASSRGLHYGYT
>TRBV5-6|TRBJ1-6
ASSLAATANSPLH
>TRBV5-6|TRBJ1-2
ASSDPGTNYGYT
>TRBV2|TRBJ2-2
ASIWMGVGELF
>TRBV6-4|TRBJ2-2
ASREQGRTGELF
>TRBV4-1|TRBJ2-4
ASSQSPQDSGNIQY
>TRBV5-1|TRBJ2-7
ASSIVPGGMSSYEQY
>TRBV30|TRBJ1-2
AWSVVGRLEANYGYT
>TRBV12-1|TRBJ1-1
ASSFSDRVGTEAF
>TRBV9|TRBJ1-1
ASSSRVYTEAF
>TRBV5-1|TRBJ2-1
ASSLALAGQFNEQF
>TRBV7-3|TRBJ2-2
ASSPWVMTGAATGELF
>TRBV6-5|TRBJ1-1
ASPGNTEAF
>TRBV10-3|TRBJ1-1
AIRENTEAF
>TRBV4-1|TRBJ1-2
ASSQGGLYGYT
>TRBV3-1/TRBV3-2|TRBJ2-1
ASSQSGSRLFDEQF
>TRBV27|TRBJ1-2
ASSPFQGGGGYGYT
>TRBV9|TRBJ2-3
ASSKAGGTDTQY
>TRBV27|TRBJ2-3
ASSLSRPDTQY
>TRBV12-3/TRBV12-4|TRBJ1-1
ASRPGETEAF
>TRBV4-3|TRBJ2-5
ASSQGGSGQETQY
>TRBV7-2|TRBJ2-1
ASSLVVQGRRF
>TRBV5-1|TRBJ2-1
ASSLEVGSGLSYNEQF
>TRBV12-3/TRBV12-4|TRBJ1-1
ASSRSLNTEAF
>TRBV6-2/TRBV6-3|TRBJ1-5
ASSRQGQGGDQPQH
>TRBV7-6|TRBJ2-3
ASSFLPGASGGSTDTQY
>TRBV6-1|TRBJ2-2
ASGQGGTGELF
>TRBV29-1|TRBJ1-2
SARGGYGYT
>TRBV6-5|TRBJ1-2
ASSYSAGPYGYT